This T cell receptor (beta chain) was found in a study of glioma-infiltrating T cells after dendritic cell vaccination (dated by TCRdb to 2016 to 2017). For the study in its entirety: A cohort of roughly 15 glioblastoma patients from Phase I and II dendritic cell vaccination trials was included, of whom 9 were newly diagnosed and 6 had recurrent disease. Patients received autologous tumor lysate-pulsed dendritic cell vaccination between about 2002 and 2012. The vaccine was prepared from monocyte-derived dendritic cells that were cultured for roughly seven days with IL-4 and GM-CSF and then pulsed overnight with autologous tumor lysate. Each patient got three intradermal injections of the dendritic cell vaccine, spaced at biweekly intervals, in the arm below the axilla. Tumor-infiltrating lymphocyte content was quantified and tumor and blood repertoires were compared in dendritic cell-vaccinated glioblastoma patients by deep sequencing of TCR beta CDR3 regions. Survival after dendritic cell vaccination was correlated with TCR sequencing metrics such as TIL content and the overlap between tumor and blood repertoires.

The paper's findings and limits, for the study overall: The three-group TCR overlap response model was described as speculative and requiring prospective validation. Higher estimated pretreatment TIL content predicted longer time to progression and overall survival after dendritic cell vaccination. TCR clonality showed no direct relationship with survival, which suggests that a diverse polyclonal response may be important. The cohort was small and heterogeneous, few patients had complete blood and tumor sets, and even fewer had initial-recurrent tumor pairs.

Reading the label with the study, this specimen's time point is: after dendritic cell vaccination, including at tumor progression/relapse. To be selected, patients needed enough residual fresh-frozen tumor tissue and more than two years of available survival data. None of the glioblastoma patients carried an isocitrate dehydrogenase mutation, although molecular status otherwise varied. PBMC were collected before vaccination, two weeks after the third vaccination, and at tumor progression if progression occurred. The Qiagen DNeasy Blood extraction Kit was used for extraction of genomic DNA. TCRB CDR3 regions were amplified from approximately 2 ug genomic DNA, or all available DNA if less, using the immunoSEQ assay. For multiplex PCR, 60 forward primers for TCR V beta segments and 13 reverse primers for J beta segments were used. To estimate reads per starting template, synthetic control templates were spiked into each sample at limiting dilution. The Illumina HiSeq System generated sequencing reads of 87 bp. The published analysis was carried out like this. PCR and sequencing errors were removed by a nearest neighbor algorithm that merged closely related sequences. TCR overlap was measured as the percentage of unique tumor TCR beta sequences also present in the same patient's peripheral blood. Entries here come from immuneACCESS through TCRdb and include only in-frame sequences with V and J called. Some clones fail to appear in such tables; in the studies checked, an unresolved V gene covers under half of the shortfall, and the cause of the remainder is unknown. For V, J and clone size, that table is used; D and trimming come from the DNA. The sample table records some 46,000 clones; over 75% of these occur just once. The leading ten clones occupy roughly 5% of the sample.

Concerning this clone: Its antigen remains undetermined. Nothing much larger sits one base from this clone, and base qualities are not available.

From the cysteine through the phenylalanine, the CDR3 covers 15 amino acids. Left in the record is the CDR3 DNA by itself, 45 bases read in frame from the first base. The germline V gene specifies MDHEN as CDR1 and SYDVKM as CDR2. Unmatched junction bases come to 5, with V trimmed by 4 bases and J by 0 bases. The material was blood, obtained after dendritic cell vaccination. This sequence originates from a human donor with glioblastoma. The rearranged chain carries TRBV28 and TRBJ2-7, with TRBD2 matching 8 junction bases. The CDR3 protein sequence reads: CASSYPLADSYEQYF. DNA sequence: TGTGCCAGCAGTTACCCACTAGCGGACTCCTACGAGCAGTACTTC.